The 20 T cell receptor beta chains presented below share a single source sample, sequenced in a study of human T cells and chemical hapten exposure. Described time point: patch test 3, about 24 weeks after DPC sensitization. Indicated treatment: therapeutic diphenylcyclopropenone sensitization with weekly scalp DPC. A single record per CDR3 protein comes from TCRdb applying MiXCR to the RACE reads. The data hold about 76,000 distinct CDR3 sequences, with roughly 13% observed a single time. The specimen was whole blood, collected in connection with sensitization to the hapten diphenylcyclopropenone (DPC). The source is a woman between 45 and 65 years old with alopecia areata. Some clones in this sample may be carry-over from other donors' samples.

The genes are TRBV11-2 and TRBJ2-1, with 11 bases that match TRBD2. The germline gives CDR1 SGHAT, CDR2 FQNNGV. The CDR3 runs 15 residues. Trimming at V came to 3 bases and at J to 4 bases, leaving 2 bases not matched to a gene. The CDR3 DNA follows: TGTGCCAGCAGCTTCGGGACTAGCGGTTACAATGAGCAGTTCTTC. Its translation is CASSFGTSGYNEQFF. Drawing the rest from reference TRBV11-2 and TRBJ2-1, the complete variable domain is EAGVAQSPRYKIIEKRQSVAFWCNPISGHATLYWYQQILGQGPKLLIQFQNNGVVDDSQLPKDRFSAERLKGVDSTLKIQPAKLEDSAVYLCASSFGTSGYNEQFFGPGTRLTVL.

The table lists this clonotype with many counts. The gene calls are TRBV29-1 and TRBJ2-2; TRBD1 might be the D (7 bases). CDR1 SQVTM and CDR2 ANQGSEA come from the germline V gene. The CDR3 runs 13 residues. Deletions cut 7 bases from V and 5 bases from J, with 14 bases between. This CDR3 reads CSARQGGTGELFF. The CDR3 DNA is TGCAGCGCCCGACAGGGAGGAACCGGGGAGCTGTTTTTT.

On this clonotype: It may be a read error: a sequence one base away is much more abundant. The J gene is TRBJ2-1, the V gene TRBV2; the match to TRBD2 covers 9 bases. Per germline, CDR1 SNHLY and CDR2 FYNNEI. Unmatched junction bases numbered 16, after V lost 2 bases and J lost 8 bases. This CDR3 comprises 18 residues. Here the CDR3 DNA reads TGTGCCAGCAGTGAACCTTTTCTGTCTAGCGGGAAGTACGATGAGCAGTTCTTC. Its protein is CASSEPFLSSGKYDEQFF. The full variable domain, completed using reference TRBV2 and TRBJ2-1, is EPEVTQTPSHQVTQMGQEVILRCVPISNHLYFYWYRQILGQKVEFLVSFYNNEISEKSEIFDDQFSVERPDGSNFTLKIRSTKLEDSAMYFCASSEPFLSSGKYDEQFFGPGTRLTVL.

This sequence joins TRBV14 and TRBJ1-2; the D gene is possibly TRBD1 (6 bases). V was cut by 5 bases and J by 8 bases, with 12 bases left in between. The CDR3 has 12 amino acids. CDR1 SGHDN and CDR2 FVKESK come from the germline V gene. CDR3 bases: TGTGCCAGCAGCGTAGGGGGAGAAGGCTACACCTTC. Translating it yields CASSVGGEGYTF. Full variable domain (missing parts from reference TRBV14 and TRBJ1-2): EAGVTQFPSHSVIEKGQTVTLRCDPISGHDNLYWYRRVMGKEIKFLLHFVKESKQDESGMPNNRFLAERTGGTYSTLKVQPAELEDSGVYFCASSVGGEGYTFGSGTRLTVV.

The chain carries TRBV29-1 and TRBJ2-2, with TRBD2 identical over 9 bases. Looked up from germline, CDR1 is SQVTM and CDR2 is ANQGSEA. The CDR3 sequence is 15 residues long. The V segment lost 3 bases and the J segment 7 bases; nucleotides outside the gene matches: 9. The CDR3, as DNA: TGCAGCGTTGAGTCTAGCGGGAATATCGGCGGGGAGCTGTTTTTT. Translating it yields CSVESSGNIGGELFF.

The chain links TRBV28 to TRBJ1-5; a possible D gene is TRBD1 (5 bases). The germline V gene has CDR1 MDHEN and CDR2 SYDVKM. V dropped 5 bases and J dropped 3 bases, with 8 bases sitting between them. CDR3 length: 13 amino acids. CDR3 protein: CASSDSSNQPQHF. The CDR3 bases are TGTGCCAGCAGTGACAGCTCCAATCAGCCCCAGCATTTT.

This clonotype was recorded at least ten times. The chain joins TRBV5-6 to TRBJ1-2; 8 bases fit TRBD1. CDR3 length: 14 residues. CDR1 is SGHDT, CDR2 YYEEEE, per germline. V trimming: 4 bases; J trimming: 4 bases; junction bases outside the gene matches: 6. The CDR3 nucleotides are TGTGCCAGCAGCCCGGCACAGGGGGGCTATGGCTACACCTTC. Its protein is CASSPAQGGYGYTF.

This clonotype was recorded many times. This sequence joins TRBV29-1 and TRBJ1-2, with 7 bases lining up with TRBD1. V lost 5 bases and J lost 6; bases outside the gene matches: 6. The CDR3 is 12 residues long. From germline, CDR1 is SQVTM and CDR2 ANQGSEA. CDR3 protein: CSVRDRAHGYTF. CDR3 bases: TGCAGCGTTAGAGACAGGGCACATGGCTACACCTTC. Filled out from reference TRBV29-1 and TRBJ1-2, the complete variable domain reads SAVISQKPSRDICQRGTSLTIQCQVDSQVTMMFWYRQQPGQSLTLIATANQGSEATYESGFVIDKFPISRPNLTFSTLTVSNMSPEDSSIYLCSVRDRAHGYTFGSGTRLTVV.

This sequence joins TRBV27 and TRBJ1-1, with D possibly TRBD1 on 6 matching bases. This CDR3 is built from 14 residues. V shed 5 bases and J shed 5 bases, with 15 bases lying between them. Looked up from germline, CDR1 is MNHEY and CDR2 is SMNVEV (reference sequence). The CDR3 is CASSVNRVGTEAFF. The CDR3 bases are TGTGCCAGCAGTGTTAACAGGGTAGGGACTGAAGCTTTCTTT.

This clonotype was detected many times. V usage is TRBV7-2 and J usage is TRBJ1-1; D is perhaps TRBD1 (5 bases). The length of the CDR3 is 13 residues. V was clipped by 2 bases and J by 7 bases, with 11 bases between them. Germline V gene sequence: CDR1 SGHTA, CDR2 FQGNSA. The CDR3 DNA reads as TGTGCCAGCAGCTTATTCCTTGACAGTGAAGCTTTCTTT. Protein product: CASSLFLDSEAFF.

The chain employs TRBV12-3 or TRBV12-4 and TRBJ2-1; no clear D. Deletions cut 1 base from V and 15 bases from J, with 10 bases between. The CDR3 contains 11 residues. CDR3: CASSLGVGAFF. In DNA form, the CDR3 reads TGTGCCAGCAGTTTAGGGGTAGGAGCGTTCTTC.

The DNA of the CDR3 is TGCAGCGTTGCTATTTCAGGAGTGGAGACCCAGTACTTC. Protein: CSVAISGVETQYF. The chain is built from TRBV29-1 and TRBJ2-5; no clear D. CDR1 and CDR2 (germline): SQVTM, ANQGSEA. This CDR3 has 13 residues. V gave up 4 bases and J gave up 5 bases, with 14 bases separating them.

CDR3 DNA sequence: TGTGCCAGCAGCTTCACACAGGGGGAAGGAGCTTTCTTT. Translating it yields CASSFTQGEGAFF. The rearrangement uses TRBV5-6 and TRBJ1-1, with 8 positions matching TRBD1. The CDR3 is 13 amino acids. CDR1 is SGHDT, CDR2 YYEEEE, per germline. V dropped 2 bases and J dropped 10; count of bases not matched to a gene: 7.

The table lists this clonotype with a few counts. The chain combines TRBV7-3 with TRBJ2-3, with D perhaps being TRBD1 or TRBD2 (6 bases each). This CDR3 has 13 residues. Germline loops: CDR1 SGHTA, CDR2 FQGTGA. V was shortened by 6 bases and J by 6 bases, with 13 bases between the two germline ends. CDR3 DNA: TGTGCCAGCAGTCACGGGGGCGTCGATACGCAGTATTTT. This gives the protein CASSHGGVDTQYF. Full variable domain (missing parts from reference TRBV7-3 and TRBJ2-3): GAGVSQTPSNKVTEKGKYVELRCDPISGHTALYWYRQSLGQGPEFLIYFQGTGAADDSGLPNDRFFAVRPEGSVSTLKIQRTERGDSAVYLCASSHGGVDTQYFGPGTRLTVL.

This clonotype was counted only a few times. The chain couples TRBV29-1 to TRBJ2-7; TRBD1 might be the D (7 bases). Per the germline V gene, CDR1 is SQVTM and CDR2 is ANQGSEA. V was trimmed by 5 bases and J by 4 bases, leaving 12 bases between them. The CDR3 loop spans 12 amino acids. CDR3 in amino acids: CSVCGDSYEQYF. CDR3 nucleotide sequence: TGCAGCGTTTGCGGGGACAGTTACGAGCAGTACTTC.

This clonotype was counted between two and nine times. The chain employs TRBV7-9 and TRBJ2-2; no firm D call. V lost 3 bases to trimming and J lost 7 bases, with 6 bases between them. Germline CDR1 is SEHNR and CDR2 is FQNEAQ (reference sequence). This CDR3 comprises 12 residues. The CDR3 region is CASSFSGGELFF. CDR3 bases: TGTGCCAGCAGCTTTTCAGGCGGGGAGCTGTTTTTT.

In regard to this clonotype: This could be a read error, since a much larger clone is one nucleotide away. The chain has TRBV29-1 and TRBJ1-2; D is undetermined. The CDR3 spans 11 residues. V shed 6 bases and J shed 7 bases, with 12 bases lying between them. Germline loops: CDR1 SQVTM, CDR2 ANQGSEA. CDR3 bases: TGCAGCGTGGGGAATAAGGGTGGCTACACCTTC. This encodes CSVGNKGGYTF.

There are many counts of this clonotype. The rearrangement joins TRBV28 to TRBJ2-3; the D is unclear. Germline V gene lookup returns CDR1 MDHEN and CDR2 SYDVKM. V was shortened by 8 bases and J by 11 bases, with 14 bases between the two germline ends. This CDR3 contains 11 residues. CDR3 loop: CASVDRWGQYF. Written as DNA, the CDR3 is TGTGCCAGCGTTGATCGATGGGGGCAGTATTTT.

This clonotype was found a few times. CDR3: CASSLGHGRYEQYF. As DNA, the CDR3 is TGCGCCAGCAGCTTGGGGCACGGCCGCTACGAGCAGTACTTC. This sequence joins TRBV5-1 and TRBJ2-7; D is uncertain. The germline V gene has CDR1 SGHRS and CDR2 YFSETQ. The CDR3 is 14 residues long. V lost 0 bases, J lost 3 bases, and 10 bases lay in between.

At least ten counts were recorded for this clonotype. This chain links TRBV6-5 with TRBJ2-1, with TRBD2 matching 15 bases. The CDR3 length is 17 residues. Looked up from germline, CDR1 is MNHEY and CDR2 is SVGAGI. J gave up 4 bases and V 2 bases, and 3 bases lay outside the gene matches. For the CDR3, the DNA is TGTGCCAGCAGTTACAGGACTAGCGGGAGGGATTACAATGAGCAGTTCTTC. It is translated as CASSYRTSGRDYNEQFF.